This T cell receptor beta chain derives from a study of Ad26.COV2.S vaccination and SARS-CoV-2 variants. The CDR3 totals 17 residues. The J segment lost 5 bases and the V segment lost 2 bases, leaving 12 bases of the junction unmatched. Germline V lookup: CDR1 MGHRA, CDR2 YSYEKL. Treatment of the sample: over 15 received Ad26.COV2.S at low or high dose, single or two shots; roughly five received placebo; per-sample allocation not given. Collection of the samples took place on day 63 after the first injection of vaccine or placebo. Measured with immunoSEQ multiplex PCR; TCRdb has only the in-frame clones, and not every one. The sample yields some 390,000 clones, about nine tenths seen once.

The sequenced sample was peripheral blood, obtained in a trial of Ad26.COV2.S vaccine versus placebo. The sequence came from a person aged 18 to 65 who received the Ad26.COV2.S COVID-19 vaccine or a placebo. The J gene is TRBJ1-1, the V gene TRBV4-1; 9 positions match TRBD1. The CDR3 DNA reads TGCGCCAGCAGCCAACCGGACAGGGGTTATGGAGGTACTGAAGCTTTCTTT. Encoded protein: CASSQPDRGYGGTEAFF.